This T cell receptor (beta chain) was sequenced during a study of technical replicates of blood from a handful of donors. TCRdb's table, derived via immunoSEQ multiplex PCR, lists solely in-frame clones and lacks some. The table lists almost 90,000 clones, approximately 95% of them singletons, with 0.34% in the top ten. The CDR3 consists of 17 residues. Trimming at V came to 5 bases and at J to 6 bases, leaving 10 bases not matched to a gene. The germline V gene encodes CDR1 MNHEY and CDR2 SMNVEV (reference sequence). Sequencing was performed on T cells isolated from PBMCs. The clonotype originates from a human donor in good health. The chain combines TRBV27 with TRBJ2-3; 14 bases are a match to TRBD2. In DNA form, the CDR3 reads TGTGCCAGCAGTAAGCTGGGACTAGCGGGAGATCGTGATACGCAGTATTTT. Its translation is CASSKLGLAGDRDTQYF.